The T cell receptor delta chain under discussion was sequenced for a study of DNA immune sequencing with unique molecular identifiers. Across the whole study: Buffy-coat γδ T cells, enriched immunomagnetically, supplied the sequenced genomic DNA. Fluorescence-activated cell sorting enriched γδ T cells from PBMC. Roughly 0.1 ug enriched γδ T-cell DNA was sequenced versus approximately 1 ug non-enriched DNA.

CDR1 is TSWWSYY, CDR2 QGS, per germline. V lost 10 bases and J lost 5, with 8 bases in between. This CDR3 comprises 10 residues. This clone showed up just a few times. One base separates it from a far larger clone, so it is likely a read error. The same CDR3 arises from other DNA sequences in this sample as well. All 8 TRDV and 4 TRDJ genes were targeted in 32-plex amplification of genomic DNA. The library had 12-nucleotide UMIs introduced over roughly 3 barcoding cycles, then a second adapter PCR. TCRdb redid the clone calls on the multiplex PCR reads with CATT. The sample includes about 800 delta-chain clones, roughly 3.2% of them seen just once.

The sample comprised gamma-delta T cells from PBMCs. The receptor's source is a human donor in good health. The chain carries TRDV1 and TRDJ1, with unresolved D. Here the CDR3 reads CAPKTDKLIF. Here the CDR3 DNA reads TGTGCTCCAAAGACTGATAAACTCATCTTT.